This T cell receptor beta chain was observed in a study of vaccination and CD4 T cells after COVID-19. Study overall: The peptides that stimulated the cells were overlapping spike peptides from SARS-CoV-2, HCoV-NL63, HCoV-OC43 and HCoV-229E.

With the Oncomine TCR Beta short-read assay, DNA from cultured CD4+ T cells was sequenced. TCRdb re-derived calls from the PCR reads in MiXCR, one entry per CDR3 protein. The sample gives 15,000 to 20,000 distinct CDR3 sequences, 40% to 65% of which show up once; around a sixth is in the top ten. With regard to this clonotype: Its antigen is not known.

Stated treatment: roughly ten-day PBMC culture with coronavirus spike peptide pools or control peptides (ViraFEST assay). CDR1 and CDR2 (germline): LNHNV, YYDKDF (reference sequence). This CDR3 is built from 15 residues. The germline V and J ends were trimmed by 4 bases and 7 bases, with 20 bases remaining between them. Here the sequenced sample was CD4+ T cells from blood, cultured in vitro, taken before SARS-CoV-2 vaccination. This chain connects TRBV15 to TRBJ2-7; either TRBD1 or TRBD2 may fit D (6 bases each). The sequence was obtained from a human donor who had recovered from COVID-19. The CDR3 loop reads CATSTPKGGLLEQYF. CDR3 bases: TGTGCCACCAGCACCCCAAAGGGGGGACTCCTGGAGCAGTACTTC.